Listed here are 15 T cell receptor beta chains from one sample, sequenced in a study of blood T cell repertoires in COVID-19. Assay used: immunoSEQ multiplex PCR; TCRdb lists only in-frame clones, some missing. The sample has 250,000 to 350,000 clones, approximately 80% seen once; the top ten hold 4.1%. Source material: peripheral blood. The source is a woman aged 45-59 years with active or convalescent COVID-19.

The CDR3 here is CASSAEEGYGYTF. CDR3 DNA sequence: TGTGCCAGCTCGGCAGAAGAGGGCTATGGCTACACCTTC. The V and J genes are TRBV2 and TRBJ1-2; no definite D call. Germline V gene lookup returns CDR1 SNHLY and CDR2 FYNNEI. The CDR3 covers 13 residues. Trimming took 8 bases from V and 4 from J, leaving 14 bases between them.

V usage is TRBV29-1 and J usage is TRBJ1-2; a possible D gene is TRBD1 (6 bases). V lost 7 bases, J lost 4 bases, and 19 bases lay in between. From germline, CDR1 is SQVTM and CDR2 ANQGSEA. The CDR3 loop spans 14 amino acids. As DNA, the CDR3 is TGCAGCGCCGGGGAAGGGGGAATTGCCTATGGCTACACCTTC. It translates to CSAGEGGIAYGYTF.

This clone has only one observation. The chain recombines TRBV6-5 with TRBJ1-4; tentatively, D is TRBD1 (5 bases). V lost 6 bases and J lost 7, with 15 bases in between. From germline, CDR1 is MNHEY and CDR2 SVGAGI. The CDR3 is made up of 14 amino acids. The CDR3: CASRSSGSGEKLFF. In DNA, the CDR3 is TGTGCCAGCAGGTCGTCAGGGTCCGGTGAAAAACTGTTTTTT.

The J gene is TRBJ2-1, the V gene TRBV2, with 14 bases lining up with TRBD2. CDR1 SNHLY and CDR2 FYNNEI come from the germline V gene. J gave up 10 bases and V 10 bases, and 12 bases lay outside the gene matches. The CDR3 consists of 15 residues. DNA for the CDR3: TGTGCCACCTTGGAGGGACTAGCGGGAGTAAACGAGCAGTTCTTC. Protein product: CATLEGLAGVNEQFF.

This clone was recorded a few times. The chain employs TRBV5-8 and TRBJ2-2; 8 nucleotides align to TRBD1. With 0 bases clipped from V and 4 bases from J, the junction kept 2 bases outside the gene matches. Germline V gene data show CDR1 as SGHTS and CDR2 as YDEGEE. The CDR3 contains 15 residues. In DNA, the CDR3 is TGTGCCAGCAGCTTGGTGCAGGGGGCCACCGGGGAGCTGTTTTTT. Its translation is CASSLVQGATGELFF.

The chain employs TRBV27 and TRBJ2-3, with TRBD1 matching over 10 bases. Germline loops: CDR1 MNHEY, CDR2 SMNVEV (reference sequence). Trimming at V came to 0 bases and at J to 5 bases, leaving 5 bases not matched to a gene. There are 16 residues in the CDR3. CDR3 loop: CASSLSGTGVRDTQYF. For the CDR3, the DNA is TGTGCCAGCAGTTTATCCGGGACAGGGGTGAGAGATACGCAGTATTTT.

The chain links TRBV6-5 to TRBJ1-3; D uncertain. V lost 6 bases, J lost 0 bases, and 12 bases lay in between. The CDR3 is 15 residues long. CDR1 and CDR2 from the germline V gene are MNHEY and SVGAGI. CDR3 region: CASRPHLSSGNTIYF. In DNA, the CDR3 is TGTGCCAGCAGACCCCACTTGAGCTCTGGAAACACCATATATTTT.

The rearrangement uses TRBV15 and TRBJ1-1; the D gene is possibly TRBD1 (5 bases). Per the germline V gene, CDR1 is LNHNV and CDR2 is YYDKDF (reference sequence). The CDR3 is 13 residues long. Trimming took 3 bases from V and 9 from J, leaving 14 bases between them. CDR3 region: CATSRGPGEQAFF. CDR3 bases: TGTGCCACCAGCAGGGGACCGGGAGAGCAAGCTTTCTTT. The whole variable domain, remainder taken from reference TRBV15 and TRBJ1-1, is DAMVIQNPRYQVTQFGKPVTLSCSQTLNHNVMYWYQQKSSQAPKLLFHYYDKDFNNEADTPDNFQSRRPNTSFCFLDIRSPGLGDTAMYLCATSRGPGEQAFFGQGTRLTVV.

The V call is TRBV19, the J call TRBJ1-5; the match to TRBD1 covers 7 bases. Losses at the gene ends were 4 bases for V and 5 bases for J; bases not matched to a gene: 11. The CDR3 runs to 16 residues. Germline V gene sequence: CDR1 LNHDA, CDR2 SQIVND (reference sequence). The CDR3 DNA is TGTGCCAGTAGTACAACTCTACAGGGGACCTATCAGCCCCAGCATTTT. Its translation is CASSTTLQGTYQPQHF.

The CDR3, as DNA: TGTGCCAGCTCGCACAGGGGGCACAGCAATCAGCCCCAGCATTTT. Translated: CASSHRGHSNQPQHF. The rearrangement joins TRBV18 to TRBJ1-5, with 9 bases fitting TRBD1. Per germline, CDR1 KGHSH and CDR2 LQKENI. This CDR3 has 15 amino acids. The trim removed 6 bases at V and 1 base at J, leaving 4 bases unmatched.

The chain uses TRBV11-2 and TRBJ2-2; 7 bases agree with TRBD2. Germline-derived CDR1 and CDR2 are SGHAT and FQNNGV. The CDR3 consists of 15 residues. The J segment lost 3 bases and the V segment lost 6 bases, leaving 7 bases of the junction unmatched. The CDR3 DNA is TGTGCCAGCAGTCACGGGAGGCGGTACACCGGGGAGCTGTTTTTT. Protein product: CASSHGRRYTGELFF.

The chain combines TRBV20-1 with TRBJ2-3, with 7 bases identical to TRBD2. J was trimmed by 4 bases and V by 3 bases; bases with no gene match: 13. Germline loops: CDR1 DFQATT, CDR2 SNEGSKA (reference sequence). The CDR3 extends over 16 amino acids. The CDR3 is CSASAEWREWADTQYF. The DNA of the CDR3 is TGCAGTGCTAGTGCGGAGTGGCGGGAGTGGGCAGATACGCAGTATTTT.

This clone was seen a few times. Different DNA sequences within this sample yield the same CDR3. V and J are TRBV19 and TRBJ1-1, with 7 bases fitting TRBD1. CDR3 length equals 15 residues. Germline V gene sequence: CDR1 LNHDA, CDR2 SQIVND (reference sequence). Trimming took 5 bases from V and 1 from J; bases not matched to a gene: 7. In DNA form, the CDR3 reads TGTGCCAGTAGTCCTCGACAGGGACGGAACACTGAAGCTTTCTTT. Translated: CASSPRQGRNTEAFF.

The CDR3 sequence: CASSYSGGSPNEQYF. In nucleotides, the CDR3 is TGTGCCAGCAGTTACTCTGGCGGGAGCCCTAACGAGCAGTACTTC. The gene calls are TRBV6-5 and TRBJ2-7; 7 bases align to TRBD2. The CDR3 length is 15 residues. Germline V gene data show CDR1 as MNHEY and CDR2 as SVGAGI. The trim removed 0 bases at V and 5 bases at J, leaving 7 bases unmatched.

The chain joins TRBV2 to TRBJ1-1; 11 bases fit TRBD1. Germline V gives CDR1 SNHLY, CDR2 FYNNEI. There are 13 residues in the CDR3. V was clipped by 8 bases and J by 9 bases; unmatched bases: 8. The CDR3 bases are TGTGCCAGCGGTGGACAGGGGGCTAAGAAAGCTTTCTTT. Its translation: CASGGQGAKKAFF.